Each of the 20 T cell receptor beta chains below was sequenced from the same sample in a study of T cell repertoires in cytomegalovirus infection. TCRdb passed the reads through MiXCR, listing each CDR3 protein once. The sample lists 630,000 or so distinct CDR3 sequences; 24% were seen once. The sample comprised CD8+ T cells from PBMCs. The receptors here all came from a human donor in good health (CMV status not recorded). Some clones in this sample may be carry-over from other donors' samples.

The CDR3 region has the DNA TGTGCCAGCAGCTGGCTACAGGGGAACACCGGGGAGCTGTTTTTT. Protein: CASSWLQGNTGELFF. The J gene is TRBJ2-2, the V gene TRBV7-9; a possible D gene is TRBD1 (6 bases). V gave up 4 bases and J gave up 1 base, with 10 bases separating them. The length of the CDR3 is 15 residues. Germline V lookup: CDR1 SEHNR, CDR2 FQNEAQ (reference sequence). The variable domain in full, completed from reference TRBV7-9 and TRBJ2-2, reads DTGVSQNPRHKITKRGQNVTFRCDPISEHNRLYWYRQTLGQGPEFLTYFQNEAQLEKSRLLSDRFSAERPKGSFSTLEIQRTEQGDSAMYLCASSWLQGNTGELFFGEGSRLTVL.

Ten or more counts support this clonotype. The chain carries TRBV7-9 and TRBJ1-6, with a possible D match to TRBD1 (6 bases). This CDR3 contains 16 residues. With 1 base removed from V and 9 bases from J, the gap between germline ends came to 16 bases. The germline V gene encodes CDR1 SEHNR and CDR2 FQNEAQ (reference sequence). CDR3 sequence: CASSLVGGARTSPLHF. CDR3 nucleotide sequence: TGTGCCAGCAGCTTAGTAGGGGGGGCGCGGACTTCACCCCTCCACTTT.

CDR3 sequence reads: CASSQGDSDLRMAFF. The CDR3 nucleotides read TGCGCCAGCAGCCAGGGTGACAGTGACCTAAGAATGGCTTTCTTT. V usage is TRBV4-3 and J usage is TRBJ1-1, with D maybe TRBD1 (5 bases). The CDR3 consists of 15 residues. With 3 bases removed from V and 11 bases from J, the gap between germline ends came to 22 bases. Germline assignment: CDR1 LGHNA and CDR2 YSLEER.

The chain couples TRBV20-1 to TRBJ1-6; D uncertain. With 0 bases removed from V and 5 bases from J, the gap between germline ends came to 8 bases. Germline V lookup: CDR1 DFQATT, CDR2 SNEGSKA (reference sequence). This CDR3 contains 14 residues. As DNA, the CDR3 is TGCAGTGCTAGAGATCTTGGGGATAATTCACCCCTCCACTTT. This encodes CSARDLGDNSPLHF.

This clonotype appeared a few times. The CDR3 DNA is TGCGCCAGCAGCCAGGGGGGGATCTCCTACAATGAGCAGTTCTTC. This gives the protein CASSQGGISYNEQFF. The V gene is TRBV4-1, the J gene TRBJ2-1; TRBD2 agrees at 7 bases. The trim removed 3 bases at V and 0 bases at J, leaving 2 bases unmatched. CDR1 and CDR2 from the germline V gene are MGHRA and YSYEKL. The CDR3 extends over 15 amino acids.

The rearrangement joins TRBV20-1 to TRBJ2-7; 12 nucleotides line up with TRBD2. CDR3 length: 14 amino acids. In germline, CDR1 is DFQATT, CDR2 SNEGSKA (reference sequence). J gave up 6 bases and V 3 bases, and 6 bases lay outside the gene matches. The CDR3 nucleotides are TGCAGTGCTAGGGGACTAGCGGGTTCCCCCGAGCAGTACTTC. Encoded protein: CSARGLAGSPEQYF.

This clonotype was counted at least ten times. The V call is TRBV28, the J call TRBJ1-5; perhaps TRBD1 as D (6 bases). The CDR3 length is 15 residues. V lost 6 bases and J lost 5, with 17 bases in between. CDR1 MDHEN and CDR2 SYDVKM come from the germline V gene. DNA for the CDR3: TGTGCCAGCAGGCCGGGAGGGGGGCGAGATCAGCCCCAGCATTTT. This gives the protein CASRPGGGRDQPQHF.

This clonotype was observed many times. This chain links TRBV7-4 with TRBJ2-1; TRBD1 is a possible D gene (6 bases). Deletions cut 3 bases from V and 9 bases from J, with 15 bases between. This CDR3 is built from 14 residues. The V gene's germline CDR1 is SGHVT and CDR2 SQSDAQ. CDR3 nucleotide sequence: TGTGCCAGCAGCTTGACAGGCCTTTCTAGTGAGCAGTTCTTC. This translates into CASSLTGLSSEQFF.

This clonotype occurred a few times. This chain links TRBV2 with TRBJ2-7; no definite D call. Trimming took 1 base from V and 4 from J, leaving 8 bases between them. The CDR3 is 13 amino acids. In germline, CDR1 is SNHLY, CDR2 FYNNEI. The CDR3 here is CASSEGRFYEQYF. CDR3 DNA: TGTGCCAGCAGTGAAGGGCGGTTTTACGAGCAGTACTTC.

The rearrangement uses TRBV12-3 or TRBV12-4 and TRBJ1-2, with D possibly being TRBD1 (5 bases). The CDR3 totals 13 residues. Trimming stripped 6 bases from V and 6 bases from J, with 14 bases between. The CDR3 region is CASSAGGEDGYTF. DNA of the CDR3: TGTGCCAGCAGCGCGGGGGGGGAGGATGGCTACACCTTC.

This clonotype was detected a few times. This CDR3 reads CSVDGTGVSGELFF. CDR3 sequence (DNA): TGCAGCGTGGACGGGACAGGGGTCAGCGGGGAGCTGTTTTTT. The rearrangement joins TRBV29-1 to TRBJ2-2, with TRBD1 matching 10 bases. Losses at the gene ends were 6 bases for V and 7 bases for J; bases not matched to a gene: 8. The CDR3 extends over 14 amino acids. Germline CDR1 SQVTM, CDR2 ANQGSEA.

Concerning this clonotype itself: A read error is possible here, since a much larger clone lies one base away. CDR3 bases: TGTGCCAGCAGCCCCCCCGGAGGGCAGAGGACCTACGAGCAGTACGTC. Residues: CASSPPGGQRTYEQYV. The rearrangement uses TRBV7-2 and TRBJ2-7; possible D gene TRBD2, 6 bases. This CDR3 has 16 amino acids. The V gene lost 5 bases and the J gene lost 2 bases, with 19 bases spanning the gap. Germline lookup yields CDR1 SGHTA and CDR2 FQGNSA.

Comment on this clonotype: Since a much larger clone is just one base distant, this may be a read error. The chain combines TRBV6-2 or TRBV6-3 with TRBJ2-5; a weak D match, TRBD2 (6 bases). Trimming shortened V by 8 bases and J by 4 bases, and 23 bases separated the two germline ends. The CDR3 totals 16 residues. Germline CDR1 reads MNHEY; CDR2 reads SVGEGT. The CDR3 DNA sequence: TGTGCCAGCTCCGATCCGGAGGGGATCATCCGAGAGACCCAGTACTTC. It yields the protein CASSDPEGIIRETQYF.

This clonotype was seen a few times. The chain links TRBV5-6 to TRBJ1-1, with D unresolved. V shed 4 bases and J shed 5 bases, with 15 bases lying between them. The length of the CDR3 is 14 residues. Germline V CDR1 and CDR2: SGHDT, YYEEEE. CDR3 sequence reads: CASSLDGGETEAFF. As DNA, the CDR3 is TGTGCCAGCAGCCTGGACGGCGGAGAGACTGAAGCTTTCTTT.

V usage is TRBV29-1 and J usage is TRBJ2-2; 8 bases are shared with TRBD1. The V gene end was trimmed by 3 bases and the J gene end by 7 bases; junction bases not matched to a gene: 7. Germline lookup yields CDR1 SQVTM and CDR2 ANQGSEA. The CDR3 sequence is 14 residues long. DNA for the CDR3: TGCAGCGTTGAGGACAGGGAGGCCATCGGGGAGCTGTTTTTT. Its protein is CSVEDREAIGELFF.

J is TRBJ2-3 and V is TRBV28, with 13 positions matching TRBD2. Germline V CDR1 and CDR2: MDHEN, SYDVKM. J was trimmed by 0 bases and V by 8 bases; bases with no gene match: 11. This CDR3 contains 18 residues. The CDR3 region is CASASGTSGEPSTDTQYF. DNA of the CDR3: TGTGCCAGCGCCTCCGGGACTAGCGGGGAACCTAGCACAGATACGCAGTATTTT.

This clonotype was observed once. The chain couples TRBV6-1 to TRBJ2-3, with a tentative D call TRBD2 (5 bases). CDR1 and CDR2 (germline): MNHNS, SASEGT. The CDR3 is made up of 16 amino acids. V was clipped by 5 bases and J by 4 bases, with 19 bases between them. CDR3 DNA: TGTGCCAGCAGTCCACCCGGGAACGGCTGGTCAGATACGCAGTATTTT. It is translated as CASSPPGNGWSDTQYF.

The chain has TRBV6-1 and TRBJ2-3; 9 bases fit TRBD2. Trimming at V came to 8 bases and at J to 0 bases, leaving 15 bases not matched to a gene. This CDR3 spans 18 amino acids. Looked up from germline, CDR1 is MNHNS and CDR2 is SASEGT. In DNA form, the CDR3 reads TGTGCCAGCCCTAGGGTAGCGGGGGCCCTCAGTAGCACAGATACGCAGTATTTT. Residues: CASPRVAGALSSTDTQYF.

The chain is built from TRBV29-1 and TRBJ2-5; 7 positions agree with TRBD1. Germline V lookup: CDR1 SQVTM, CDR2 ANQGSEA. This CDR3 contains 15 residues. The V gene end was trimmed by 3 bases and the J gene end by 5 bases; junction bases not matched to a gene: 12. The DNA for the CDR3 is TGCAGCGTTGACTCTCAAGGGGGCGTAGAGGAGACCCAGTACTTC. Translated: CSVDSQGGVEETQYF.

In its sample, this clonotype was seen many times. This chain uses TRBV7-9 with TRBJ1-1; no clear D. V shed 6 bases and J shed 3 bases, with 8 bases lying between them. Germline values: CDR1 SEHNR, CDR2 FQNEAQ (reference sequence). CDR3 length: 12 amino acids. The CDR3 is CASSFGDTEAFF. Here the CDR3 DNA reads TGTGCCAGCAGTTTCGGGGACACTGAAGCTTTCTTT.